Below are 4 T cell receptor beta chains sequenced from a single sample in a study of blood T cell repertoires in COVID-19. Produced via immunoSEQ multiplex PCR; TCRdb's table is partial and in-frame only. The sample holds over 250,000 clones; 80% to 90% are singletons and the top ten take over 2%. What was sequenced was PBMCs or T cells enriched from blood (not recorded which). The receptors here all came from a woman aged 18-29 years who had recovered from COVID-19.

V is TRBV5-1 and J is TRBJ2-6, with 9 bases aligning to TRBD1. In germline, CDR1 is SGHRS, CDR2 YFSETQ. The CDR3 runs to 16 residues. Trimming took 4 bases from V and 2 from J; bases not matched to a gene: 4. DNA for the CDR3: TGCGCCAGCAGCGAGGGACAGGGTACTGGGGCCAACGTCCTGACTTTC. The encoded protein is CASSEGQGTGANVLTF.

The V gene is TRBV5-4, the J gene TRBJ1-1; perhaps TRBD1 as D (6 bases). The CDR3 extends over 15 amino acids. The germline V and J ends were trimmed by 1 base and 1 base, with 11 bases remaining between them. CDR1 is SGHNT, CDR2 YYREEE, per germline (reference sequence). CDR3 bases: TGTGCCAGCAGCTTGCCGGGACACAAGAACACTGAAGCTTTCTTT. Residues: CASSLPGHKNTEAFF.

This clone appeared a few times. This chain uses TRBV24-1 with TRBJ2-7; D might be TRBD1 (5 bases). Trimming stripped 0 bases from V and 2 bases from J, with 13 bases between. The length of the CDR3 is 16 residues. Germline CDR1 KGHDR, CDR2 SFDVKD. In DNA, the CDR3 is TGTGCCACCAGTGATTTGAATCAGGGTGGACCCTACGAGCAGTACTTC. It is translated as CATSDLNQGGPYEQYF.

CDR3 DNA sequence: TGTGCCAGTAGTACACAGGGAGCCGGTGTGAACACTGAAGCTTTCTTT. Residues: CASSTQGAGVNTEAFF. The chain couples TRBV19 to TRBJ1-1; D is possibly TRBD1 (6 bases). The V end lost 4 bases, the J end lost 0 bases, and 15 bases lay between the germline ends. CDR3 length: 16 amino acids. Germline CDR1 and CDR2: LNHDA and SQIVND (reference sequence).